One sample yielded the 14 T cell receptor beta chains listed below, sequenced in a study of CD8 T cells in ankylosing spondylitis. One entry per CDR3 protein results from TCRdb running MiXCR on the 5' RACE reads. The data contain some 300,000 distinct CDR3 sequences, less than 25% of them singletons. Sample: blood, either unsorted or a sorted T cell fraction (not recorded which). These receptors were taken from a female donor with ankylosing spondylitis or in good health (not recorded which).

Many counts were recorded for this clonotype. The chain employs TRBV6-5 and TRBJ2-2, with 7 bases lining up with TRBD2. V gave up 4 bases and J gave up 0 bases; unmatched junction bases: 2. The CDR3 has 15 residues. Germline CDR1 reads MNHEY; CDR2 reads SVGAGI. The CDR3 protein is CASSSRGANTGELFF. As DNA, the CDR3 is TGTGCCAGCAGTTCCCGGGGGGCGAACACCGGGGAGCTGTTTTTT.

The table lists this clonotype with a few counts. The chain couples TRBV19 to TRBJ2-6, with a tentative D call TRBD2 (6 bases). This CDR3 spans 16 amino acids. Looked up from germline, CDR1 is LNHDA and CDR2 is SQIVND (reference sequence). The V gene lost 3 bases and the J gene lost 0 bases, with 9 bases spanning the gap. The CDR3 sequence: CASSMGLSSGANVLTF. In DNA form, the CDR3 reads TGTGCCAGTAGTATGGGACTGAGCTCTGGGGCCAACGTCCTGACTTTC.

CDR3 sequence: CASSEGLVPTEQFF. The CDR3 coding sequence is TGTGCCAGCAGTGAAGGACTAGTGCCCACTGAGCAGTTCTTC. The chain links TRBV6-1 to TRBJ2-1; weak D call: TRBD2 (6 bases). Germline values: CDR1 MNHNS, CDR2 SASEGT. V shed 1 base and J shed 9 bases, with 13 bases lying between them. This CDR3 region has 14 residues.

The CDR3, as DNA: TGCGCCAGCAGCCCAGGGGGGACGGCCAAAAACATTCAGTACTTC. Residues: CASSPGGTAKNIQYF. J is TRBJ2-4 and V is TRBV5-1; TRBD1 might be the D (7 bases). The CDR3 consists of 15 residues. The ends were cut back, 4 bases at V and 1 base at J, with 12 bases in the middle. The germline V gene encodes CDR1 SGHRS and CDR2 YFSETQ.

The rearrangement links TRBV25-1 to TRBJ1-1, with 7 bases lining up with TRBD1. The CDR3 length is 13 residues. The V gene end was trimmed by 4 bases and the J gene end by 3 bases; junction bases not matched to a gene: 2. The germline CDR1 and CDR2 sequences are MGHDK and SYGVNS. The CDR3 region has the DNA TGTGCCAGCAGTGCTGACAGGGACACTGAAGCTTTCTTT. Amino acid sequence: CASSADRDTEAFF.

The CDR3 DNA reads as TGCAGTGCTCGGAGCGGGAGAAAGGACAATGAGCAGTTCTTC. Encoded protein: CSARSGRKDNEQFF. V is TRBV20-1 and J is TRBJ2-1, with 8 positions matching TRBD2. Germline CDR1 DFQATT, CDR2 SNEGSKA (reference sequence). CDR3 length: 14 amino acids. The V gene end was trimmed by 5 bases and the J gene end by 5 bases; junction bases not matched to a gene: 8.

This clonotype was observed a few times. The chain is built from TRBV12-3 or TRBV12-4 and TRBJ2-1; no reliable D call. V lost 3 bases and J 0 bases, leaving 12 bases between the germline ends. The CDR3 runs 16 residues. Here the CDR3 reads CASSFWPYSSYNEQFF. For the CDR3, the DNA is TGTGCCAGCAGTTTCTGGCCTTACAGCTCCTACAATGAGCAGTTCTTC.

This chain joins TRBV20-1 and TRBJ2-1; 9 bases are shared with TRBD2. Germline values: CDR1 DFQATT, CDR2 SNEGSKA (reference sequence). There are 14 residues in the CDR3. V was pared by 6 bases and J by 4 bases, with 7 bases of the junction left unmatched. The CDR3 nucleotides are TGCAGTGCCCATAGCGGGAGACGGTACAATGAGCAGTTCTTC. Its translation is CSAHSGRRYNEQFF.

V gene TRBV20-1 combines with J gene TRBJ2-1; D call uncertain. This CDR3 is 13 amino acids long. The germline V and J ends were trimmed by 3 bases and 2 bases, with 8 bases remaining between them. CDR1 and CDR2 (germline): DFQATT, SNEGSKA (reference sequence). CDR3 bases: TGCAGTGCTAGCTGGAGAGCCTACAATGAGCAGTTCTTC. Protein: CSASWRAYNEQFF.

This clonotype has a handful of counts. J is TRBJ2-3 and V is TRBV7-9; D might be TRBD1 or TRBD2, each matching 6 bases. This CDR3 has 16 residues. Germline assignment: CDR1 SEHNR and CDR2 FQNEAQ (reference sequence). Trimming pared 5 bases from V and 8 bases from J, leaving 23 bases between. Here the CDR3 DNA reads TGTGCCAGCAGCAAAAGAATGGGGTCCGGGGGCGGTACGCAGTATTTT. It codes for CASSKRMGSGGGTQYF.

This clonotype was recorded at least ten times. V gene TRBV12-3 or TRBV12-4 combines with J gene TRBJ2-7, with 8 nucleotides matching TRBD2. J was trimmed by 4 bases and V by 5 bases; bases with no gene match: 10. The CDR3 loop spans 15 amino acids. The CDR3 DNA reads TGTGCCAGCAGTACTTATAGCGGGATAGGGTACGAGCAGTACTTC. Translated, it gives CASSTYSGIGYEQYF.

The V and J genes are TRBV7-9 and TRBJ2-7; a weak D match, TRBD1 (5 bases). V was cut by 6 bases and J by 3 bases, with 15 bases left in between. Germline V CDR1 and CDR2: SEHNR, FQNEAQ (reference sequence). The length of the CDR3 is 14 residues. CDR3 protein: CASSAGRRDYEQYF. CDR3 DNA: TGTGCCAGCAGTGCAGGGCGTCGCGACTACGAGCAGTACTTC.

In its sample, this clonotype was seen a few times. This chain uses TRBV2 with TRBJ2-5, with D uncertain. The CDR3 spans 13 residues. The germline V gene encodes CDR1 SNHLY and CDR2 FYNNEI. V was cut by 2 bases and J by 3 bases, with 7 bases left in between. The CDR3 DNA follows: TGTGCCAGCAGTGAATGGCAGAAAGAGACCCAGTACTTC. It encodes CASSEWQKETQYF.

This clonotype was seen more than once but under ten times. The chain links TRBV6-5 to TRBJ1-3, with a weak D call TRBD1 (6 bases). The CDR3 consists of 14 residues. Germline loops: CDR1 MNHEY, CDR2 SVGAGI. With 4 bases removed from V and 6 bases from J, the gap between germline ends came to 13 bases. CDR3 nucleotides: TGTGCCAGCAGTTCCCAGGGGTATACAAACACCATATATTTT. Translating it yields CASSSQGYTNTIYF.